The 10 T cell receptor beta chains in this list originate from one sample, sequenced in a study of identical twins (dated by TCRdb to 2016 to 2018). Library construction relied on 5' RACE. The data were produced on an Illumina HiSeq 2000. TCRdb's own reprocessing of the public reads used fastp at Q25 and MiXCR and kept productive beta chains. Each record represents a unique CDR3 protein, reported with the most common genes and DNA among its rows. Recorded for this sample are roughly 1,500,000 distinct CDR3 sequences; under 35% of them occurred a single time. The ten biggest clones cover 0.25% to 0.3% of the sample. Sequences were obtained from cord blood. The receptors shown here come from a newborn girl in good health.

The rearrangement links TRBV28 to TRBJ2-3; 8 bases line up with TRBD1. With 5 bases clipped from V and 3 bases from J, the junction kept 10 bases outside the gene matches. Per germline, CDR1 MDHEN and CDR2 SYDVKM. The CDR3 is 16 amino acids. In nucleotides, the CDR3 is TGTGCCAGCAGTATCCCCGGCAGGGGGCCTACAGATACGCAGTATTTT. As protein: CASSIPGRGPTDTQYF.

The gene calls are TRBV27 and TRBJ1-5, with D hard to call. CDR1 is MNHEY and CDR2 is SMNVEV in the germline V gene (reference sequence). V lost 3 bases and J lost 3, with 12 bases in between. The CDR3 has 15 residues. The DNA of the CDR3 is TGTGCCAGCAGTTTTTCCCGCGGGGACAATCAGCCCCAGCATTTT. Amino acid sequence: CASSFSRGDNQPQHF.

This clonotype was recorded a few times. This chain uses TRBV20-1 with TRBJ1-5, with D unresolved. The CDR3 has 17 amino acids. The V end was cut by 2 bases, the J end by 1 base, with 18 bases between. Germline V gene data show CDR1 as DFQATT and CDR2 as SNEGSKA (reference sequence). In DNA form, the CDR3 reads TGCAGTGCTAGATCGCGGCAGATGGGGAGAAGCAATCAGCCCCAGCATTTT. It encodes CSARSRQMGRSNQPQHF.

The chain joins TRBV27 to TRBJ2-7; D remains ambiguous. Germline V gene lookup returns CDR1 MNHEY and CDR2 SMNVEV (reference sequence). With 3 bases removed from V and 0 bases from J, the gap between germline ends came to 12 bases. This CDR3 spans 15 amino acids. The CDR3 here is CASSLALGPSYEQYF. The CDR3 nucleotides are TGTGCCAGCAGTTTGGCTCTAGGGCCCTCCTACGAGCAGTACTTC.

The chain employs TRBV6-6 and TRBJ1-1, with a weak D call TRBD1 (6 bases). The CDR3 totals 16 residues. The germline V and J ends were trimmed by 9 bases and 5 bases, with 25 bases remaining between them. The germline V gene has CDR1 MNHNY and CDR2 SVGAGI (reference sequence). CDR3 in amino acids: CASTGHHLVSLTEAFF. The CDR3 nucleotides read TGTGCCAGTACGGGACACCACCTAGTTTCCCTTACTGAAGCTTTCTTT.

This CDR3 reads CASSYSGRLNEKLFF. In DNA, the CDR3 is TGTGCCAGCAGTTACTCGGGACGGCTTAATGAAAAACTGTTTTTT. The chain couples TRBV6-5 to TRBJ1-4; tentative D call: TRBD1 (5 bases). Germline lookup yields CDR1 MNHEY and CDR2 SVGAGI. V was shortened by 0 bases and J by 4 bases, with 9 bases between the two germline ends. This CDR3 region has 15 residues.

In this sample, this clonotype turned up a few times. The genes are TRBV15 and TRBJ1-2; D unresolved. The length of the CDR3 is 16 residues. Germline V gene data show CDR1 as LNHNV and CDR2 as YYDKDF (reference sequence). V dropped 0 bases and J dropped 4 bases, with 15 bases sitting between them. CDR3 in DNA: TGTGCCACCAGCAGAGATAAGGCGGGAATGGGCTATGGCTACACCTTC. Encoded protein: CATSRDKAGMGYGYTF.

The chain uses TRBV5-1 and TRBJ2-3; D may be TRBD2 (5 bases). V lost 4 bases and J lost 5, with 17 bases in between. The CDR3 has 15 amino acids. CDR1 is SGHRS and CDR2 is YFSETQ in the germline V gene. CDR3 amino acids: CASSVAGGHGDTQYF. DNA of the CDR3: TGCGCCAGCAGCGTCGCGGGCGGCCATGGAGATACGCAGTATTTT.

The count of this clonotype is one. The chain carries TRBV7-2 and TRBJ2-1, with D possibly being TRBD2 (7 bases). The DNA end is more similar to TRBJ2-7, so the J call may be wrong. The CDR3 consists of 17 residues. Germline values: CDR1 SGHTA, CDR2 FQGNSA. For the CDR3, the DNA is TGTGCCAGCAGCTTAAGGGGGGGAGCCAGCTCCTACAATGAGCAGTACTTC. Translated: CASSLRGGASSYNEQYF.

This clonotype was observed many times. The chain is built from TRBV7-7 and TRBJ2-1, with D maybe TRBD2 (6 bases). The ends were cut back, 5 bases at V and 11 bases at J, with 16 bases in the middle. Germline CDR1 reads SSHAT; CDR2 reads FNYEAQ (reference sequence). The CDR3 is 13 residues long. CDR3 region: CASSQNAGLKQFF. The CDR3 region has the DNA TGTGCCAGCAGCCAGAATGCGGGGCTAAAGCAGTTCTTC.